This T cell receptor (beta chain) was found in a study of T cells in Graves' hyperthyroidism and ophthalmopathy. It was RNA transcripts that yielded the amplified TCR beta CDR3 regions. The HTBI set primed first-round TCR CDR3 RT-PCR. One entry per CDR3 protein results from TCRdb running MiXCR on the multiplex PCR reads. Of 300,000 to 350,000 distinct CDR3 sequences in the sample, about 20% were seen once. Trimming shortened V by 0 bases and J by 3 bases, and 19 bases separated the two germline ends. CDR1 is MNHEY, CDR2 SVGEGT, per germline. The CDR3 has 18 residues. PBMCs were obtained from under 13 ml fresh peripheral blood. This clonotype was observed at least ten times.

The TCR comes from a woman aged 45-60 years with Graves' hyperthyroidism. Sequenced: blood. The chain joins TRBV6-2 or TRBV6-3 to TRBJ2-3; TRBD2 might be the D (5 bases). Written as DNA, the CDR3 is TGTGCCAGCAGTTACTCGGTAGCGACTGGAGGAGGAACAGATACGCAGTATTTT. This translates into CASSYSVATGGGTDTQYF.